This T cell receptor (beta chain) stems from a study of blood T cell repertoires in COVID-19. Looking at the study overall: The United States, Italy and Spain were the sources of the acute and convalescent COVID-19 samples.

In the source study's methods: Using reference gene primer amplification, nucleated cell counts were estimated. Only in-frame clones appear in the TCRdb table, and some are missing; sequencing was by immunoSEQ multiplex PCR. That table is the source of V, J and clone size, and D and trimming were worked out from the DNA. The sample contains approximately 300,000 clones, about 85% of which appear only once. The germline V gene encodes CDR1 SGHAT and CDR2 FQNNGV. This CDR3 is 17 amino acids long. V was cut by 4 bases and J by 7 bases, with 23 bases left in between. In its sample, this clone was seen a few times.

Sequencing was done on a sample of PBMCs or T cells enriched from blood (not recorded which). The TCR comes from a young woman who had recovered from COVID-19. The chain has TRBV11-2 and TRBJ2-1, with D perhaps TRBD2 (6 bases). The CDR3 is CASSSPPDLGLDNEQFF. CDR3 in DNA: TGTGCCAGCAGCTCACCCCCGGACCTGGGACTGGATAATGAGCAGTTCTTC.